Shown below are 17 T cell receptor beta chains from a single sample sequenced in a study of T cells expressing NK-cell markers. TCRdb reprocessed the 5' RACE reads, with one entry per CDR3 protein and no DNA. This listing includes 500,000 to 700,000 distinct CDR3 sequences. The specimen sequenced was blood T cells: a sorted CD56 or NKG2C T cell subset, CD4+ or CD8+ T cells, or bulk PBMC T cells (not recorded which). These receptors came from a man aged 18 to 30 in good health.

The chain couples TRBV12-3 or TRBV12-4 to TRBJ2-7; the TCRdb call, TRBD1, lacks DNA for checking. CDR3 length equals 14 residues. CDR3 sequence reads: CASSLRGDSHEQYF.

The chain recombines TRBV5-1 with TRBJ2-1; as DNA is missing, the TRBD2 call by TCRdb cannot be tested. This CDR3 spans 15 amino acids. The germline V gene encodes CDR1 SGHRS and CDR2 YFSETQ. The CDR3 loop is CASSLAGPPLDEQFF.

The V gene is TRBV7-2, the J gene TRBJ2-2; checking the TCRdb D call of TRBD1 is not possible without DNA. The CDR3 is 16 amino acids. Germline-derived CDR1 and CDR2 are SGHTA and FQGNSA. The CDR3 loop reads CASSQPIPGVTGELFF.

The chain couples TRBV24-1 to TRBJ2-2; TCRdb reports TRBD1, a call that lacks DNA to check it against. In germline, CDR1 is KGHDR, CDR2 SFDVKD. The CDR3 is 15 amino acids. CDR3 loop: CATEQPGQGTGELFF.

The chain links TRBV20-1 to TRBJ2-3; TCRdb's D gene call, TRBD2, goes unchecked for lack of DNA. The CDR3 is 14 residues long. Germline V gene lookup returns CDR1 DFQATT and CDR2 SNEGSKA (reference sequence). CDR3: CSARGRTSEGTQYF.

CDR3: CASSQRVSDTSGANVLTF. This sequence joins TRBV5-1 and TRBJ2-6. Looked up from germline, CDR1 is SGHRS and CDR2 is YFSETQ. CDR3 length: 18 amino acids.

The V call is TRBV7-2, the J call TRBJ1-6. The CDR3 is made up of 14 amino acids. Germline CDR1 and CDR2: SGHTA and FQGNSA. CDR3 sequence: CASSLGPRDSPLHF.

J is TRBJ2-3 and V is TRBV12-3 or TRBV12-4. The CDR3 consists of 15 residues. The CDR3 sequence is CASSLAGYATDTQYF.

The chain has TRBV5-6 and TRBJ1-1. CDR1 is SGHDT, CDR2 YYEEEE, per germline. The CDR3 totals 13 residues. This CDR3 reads CASSLGRELGAFF.

The CDR3 protein is CASSLNNGRLNYGYTF. The chain recombines TRBV5-5 with TRBJ1-2. The CDR3 sequence is 16 residues long. The germline CDR1 and CDR2 sequences are SGHKS and YYEKEE (reference sequence).

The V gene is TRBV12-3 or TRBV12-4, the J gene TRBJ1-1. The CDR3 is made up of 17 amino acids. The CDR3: CASSHGALFGMNTEAFF.

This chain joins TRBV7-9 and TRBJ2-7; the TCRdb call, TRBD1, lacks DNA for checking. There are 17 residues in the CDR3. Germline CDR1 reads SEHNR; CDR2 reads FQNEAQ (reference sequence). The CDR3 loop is CASSSSGTRGPGGEQYF.

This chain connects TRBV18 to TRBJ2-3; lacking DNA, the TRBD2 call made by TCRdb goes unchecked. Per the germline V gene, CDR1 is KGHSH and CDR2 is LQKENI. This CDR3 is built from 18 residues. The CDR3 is CASSPPGLAGGITDTQYF.

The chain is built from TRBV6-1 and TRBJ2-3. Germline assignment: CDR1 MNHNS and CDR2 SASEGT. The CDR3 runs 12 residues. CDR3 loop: CASTLSTDTQYF.

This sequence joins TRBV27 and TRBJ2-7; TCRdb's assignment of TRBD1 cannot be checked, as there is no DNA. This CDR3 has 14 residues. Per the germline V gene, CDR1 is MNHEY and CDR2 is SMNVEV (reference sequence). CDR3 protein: CASSFGRGSNEQYF.

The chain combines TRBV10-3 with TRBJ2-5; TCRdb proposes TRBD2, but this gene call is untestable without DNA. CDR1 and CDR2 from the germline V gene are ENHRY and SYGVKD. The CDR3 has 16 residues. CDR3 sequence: CAISSLAPGNQETQYF.

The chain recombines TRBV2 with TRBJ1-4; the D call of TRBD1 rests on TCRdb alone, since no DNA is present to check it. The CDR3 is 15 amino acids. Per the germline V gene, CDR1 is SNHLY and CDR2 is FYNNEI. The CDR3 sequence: CASGSRGKLNEKLFF. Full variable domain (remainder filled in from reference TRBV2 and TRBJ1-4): EPEVTQTPSHQVTQMGQEVILRCVPISNHLYFYWYRQILGQKVEFLVSFYNNEISEKSEIFDDQFSVERPDGSNFTLKIRSTKLEDSAMYFCASGSRGKLNEKLFFGSGTQLSVL.